This record concerns one T cell receptor (beta chain) sequence. Using immunoSEQ multiplex PCR, the repertoire was profiled, and TCRdb retains in-frame clones only, with some absent. There are 1,500,000 or so clones in the sample; 98% occur only once, and approximately 0.4% lies in the top ten. The data were taken from a study of shared clonotypes between healthy human individuals. Trimming stripped 2 bases from V and 4 bases from J, with 8 bases between. CDR1 is MNHEY and CDR2 is SVGAGI in the germline V gene. This CDR3 spans 13 amino acids. This sequence was found in a man aged 30 to 39 in good health. The V and J genes are TRBV6-5 and TRBJ1-2; D gene ambiguous. The material sequenced was naive CD4+ T cells sorted from blood. Subset indicated: CD45RA+ positively selected. The CDR3 sequence is CASSYTTSYGYTF. The CDR3, as DNA: TGTGCCAGCAGTTACACAACGAGCTATGGCTACACCTTC.